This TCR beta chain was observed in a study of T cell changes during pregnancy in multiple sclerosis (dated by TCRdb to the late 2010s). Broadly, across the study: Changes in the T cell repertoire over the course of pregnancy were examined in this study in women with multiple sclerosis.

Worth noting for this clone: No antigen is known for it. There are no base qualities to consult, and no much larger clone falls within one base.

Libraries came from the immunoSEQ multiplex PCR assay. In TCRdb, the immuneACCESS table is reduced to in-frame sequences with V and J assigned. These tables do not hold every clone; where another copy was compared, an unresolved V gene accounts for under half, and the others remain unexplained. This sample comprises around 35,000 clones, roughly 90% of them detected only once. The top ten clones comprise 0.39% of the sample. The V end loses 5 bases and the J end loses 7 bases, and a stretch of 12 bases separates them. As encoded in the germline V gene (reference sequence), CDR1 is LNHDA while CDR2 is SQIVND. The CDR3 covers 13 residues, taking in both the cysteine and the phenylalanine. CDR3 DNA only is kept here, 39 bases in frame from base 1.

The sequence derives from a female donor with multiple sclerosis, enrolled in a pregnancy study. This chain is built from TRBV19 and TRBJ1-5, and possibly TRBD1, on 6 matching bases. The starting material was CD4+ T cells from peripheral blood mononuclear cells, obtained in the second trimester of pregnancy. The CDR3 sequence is CASSEGVWQPQHF. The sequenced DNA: TGTGCCAGTAGTGAGGGGGTTTGGCAGCCCCAGCATTTT.